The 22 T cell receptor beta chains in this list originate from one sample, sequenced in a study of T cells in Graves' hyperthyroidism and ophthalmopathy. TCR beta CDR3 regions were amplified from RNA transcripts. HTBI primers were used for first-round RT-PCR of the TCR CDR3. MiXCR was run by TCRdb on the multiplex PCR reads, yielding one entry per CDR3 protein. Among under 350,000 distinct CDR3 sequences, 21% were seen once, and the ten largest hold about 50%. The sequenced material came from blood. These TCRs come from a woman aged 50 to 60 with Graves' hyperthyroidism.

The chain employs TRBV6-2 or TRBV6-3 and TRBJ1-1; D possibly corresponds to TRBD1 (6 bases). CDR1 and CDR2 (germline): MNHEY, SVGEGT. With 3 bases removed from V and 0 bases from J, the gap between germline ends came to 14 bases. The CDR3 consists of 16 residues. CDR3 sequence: CASSYLGQGMNTEAFF. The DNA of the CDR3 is TGTGCCAGCAGTTATCTCGGCCAGGGGATGAACACTGAAGCTTTCTTT.

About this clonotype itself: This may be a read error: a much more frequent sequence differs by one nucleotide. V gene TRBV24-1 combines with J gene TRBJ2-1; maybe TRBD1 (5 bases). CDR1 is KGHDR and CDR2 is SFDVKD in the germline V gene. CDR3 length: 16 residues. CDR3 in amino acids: CAASESTAPAYNEQFF. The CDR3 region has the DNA TGTGCCGCCAGTGAGTCGACAGCCCCGGCCTACAATGAGCAGTTCTTC.

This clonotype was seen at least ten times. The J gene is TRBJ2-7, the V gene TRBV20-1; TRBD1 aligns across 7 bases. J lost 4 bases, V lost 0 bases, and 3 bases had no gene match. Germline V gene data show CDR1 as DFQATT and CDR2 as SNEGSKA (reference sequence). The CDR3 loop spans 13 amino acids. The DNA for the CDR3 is TGCAGTGCTAGAGAAGGGGGCCAGTACGAGCAGTACTTC. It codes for CSAREGGQYEQYF.

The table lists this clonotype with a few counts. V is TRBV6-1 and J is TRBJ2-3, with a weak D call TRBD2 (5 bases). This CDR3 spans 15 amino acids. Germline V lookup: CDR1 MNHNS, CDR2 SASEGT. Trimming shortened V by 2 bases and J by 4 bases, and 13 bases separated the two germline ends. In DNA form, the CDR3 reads TGTGCCAGCAGTGAACTTGGGAGAGGACCAGATACGCAGTATTTT. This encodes CASSELGRGPDTQYF.

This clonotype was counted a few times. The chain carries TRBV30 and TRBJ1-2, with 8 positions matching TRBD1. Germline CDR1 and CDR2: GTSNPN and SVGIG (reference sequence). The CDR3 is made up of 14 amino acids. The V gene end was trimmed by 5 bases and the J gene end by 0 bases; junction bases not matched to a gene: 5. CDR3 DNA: TGTGCCTGGTGGACAGGGATAGCTAACTATGGCTACACCTTC. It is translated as CAWWTGIANYGYTF.

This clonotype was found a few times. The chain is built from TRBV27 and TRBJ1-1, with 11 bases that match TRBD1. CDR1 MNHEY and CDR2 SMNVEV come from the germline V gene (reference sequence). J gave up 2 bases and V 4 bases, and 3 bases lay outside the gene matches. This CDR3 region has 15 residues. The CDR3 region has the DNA TGTGCCAGCAGTTCCGGGACAGGGGGAAACACTGAAGCTTTCTTT. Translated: CASSSGTGGNTEAFF.

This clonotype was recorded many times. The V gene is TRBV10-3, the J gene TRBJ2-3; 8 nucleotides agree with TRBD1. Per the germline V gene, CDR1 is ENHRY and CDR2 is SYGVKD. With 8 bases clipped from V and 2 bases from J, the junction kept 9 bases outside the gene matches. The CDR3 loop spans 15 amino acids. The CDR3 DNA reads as TGTGCCATCCGGACAGGGCCAAACCCCACAGATACGCAGTATTTT. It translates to CAIRTGPNPTDTQYF.

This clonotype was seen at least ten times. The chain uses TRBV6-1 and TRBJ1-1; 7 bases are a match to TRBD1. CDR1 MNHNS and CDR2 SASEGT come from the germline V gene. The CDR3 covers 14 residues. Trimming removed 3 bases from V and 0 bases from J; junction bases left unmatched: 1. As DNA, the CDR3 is TGTGCCAGCAGTGACGGGACAGTGAACACTGAAGCTTTCTTT. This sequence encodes CASSDGTVNTEAFF.

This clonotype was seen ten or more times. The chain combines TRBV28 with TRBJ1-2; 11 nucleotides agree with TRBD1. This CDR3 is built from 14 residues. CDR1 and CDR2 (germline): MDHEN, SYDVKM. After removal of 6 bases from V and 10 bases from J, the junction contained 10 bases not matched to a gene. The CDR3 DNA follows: TGTGCCAGCAGATGGACAGGGGGCGTCGTGGACTACACCTTC. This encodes CASRWTGGVVDYTF.

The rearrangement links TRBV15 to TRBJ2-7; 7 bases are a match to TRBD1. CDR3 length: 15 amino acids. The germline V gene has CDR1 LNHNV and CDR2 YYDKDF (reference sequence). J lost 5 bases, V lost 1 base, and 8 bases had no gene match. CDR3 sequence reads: CATSRGGGGFDEQYF. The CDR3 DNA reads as TGTGCCACCAGCAGAGGAGGGGGCGGGTTCGACGAGCAGTACTTC.

In DNA, the CDR3 is TGTGCCAGCAGCTCACCGTCGACAGGGGGCAGTCACGAGCAGTACTTC. It yields the protein CASSSPSTGGSHEQYF. The gene calls are TRBV5-4 and TRBJ2-7, with TRBD1 identical over 10 bases. Trimming removed 3 bases from V and 5 bases from J; junction bases left unmatched: 11. Germline CDR1 reads SGHNT; CDR2 reads YYREEE (reference sequence). The CDR3 runs 16 residues.

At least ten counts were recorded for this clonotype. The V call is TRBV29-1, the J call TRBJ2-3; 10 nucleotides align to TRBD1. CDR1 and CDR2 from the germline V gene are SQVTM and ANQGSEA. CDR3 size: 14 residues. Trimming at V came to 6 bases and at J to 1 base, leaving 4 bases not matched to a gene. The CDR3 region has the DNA TGCAGCGTACCCGGACAGGGGGGCACAGATACGCAGTATTTT. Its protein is CSVPGQGGTDTQYF.

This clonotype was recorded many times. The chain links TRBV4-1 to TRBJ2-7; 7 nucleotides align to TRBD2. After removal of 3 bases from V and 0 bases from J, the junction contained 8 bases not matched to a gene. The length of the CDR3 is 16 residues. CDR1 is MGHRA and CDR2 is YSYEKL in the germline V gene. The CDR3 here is CASSQDLAEPSYEQYF. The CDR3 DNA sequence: TGCGCCAGCAGCCAGGACCTAGCGGAACCCTCCTACGAGCAGTACTTC.

CDR3 protein: CASRTGQGFGSPLHF. The CDR3 region has the DNA TGTGCCAGCAGGACGGGACAGGGCTTCGGGTCACCCCTCCACTTT. This chain uses TRBV28 with TRBJ1-6, with TRBD1 matching over 9 bases. CDR3 size: 15 residues. The germline gives CDR1 MDHEN, CDR2 SYDVKM. Trimming cost V 6 bases and J 10 bases; bases outside gene matches: 10.

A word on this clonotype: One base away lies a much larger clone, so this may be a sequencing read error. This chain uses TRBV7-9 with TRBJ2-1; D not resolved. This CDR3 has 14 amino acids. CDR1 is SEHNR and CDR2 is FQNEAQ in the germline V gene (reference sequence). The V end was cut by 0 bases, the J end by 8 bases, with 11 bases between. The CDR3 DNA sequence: TGTGCCAGCAGCTTAGCGGCTACGAACGATGAGCAGTTCTTC. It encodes CASSLAATNDEQFF. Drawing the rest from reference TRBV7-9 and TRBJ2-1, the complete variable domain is DTGVSQNPRHKITKRGQNVTFRCDPISEHNRLYWYRQTLGQGPEFLTYFQNEAQLEKSRLLSDRFSAERPKGSFSTLEIQRTEQGDSAMYLCASSLAATNDEQFFGPGTRLTVL.

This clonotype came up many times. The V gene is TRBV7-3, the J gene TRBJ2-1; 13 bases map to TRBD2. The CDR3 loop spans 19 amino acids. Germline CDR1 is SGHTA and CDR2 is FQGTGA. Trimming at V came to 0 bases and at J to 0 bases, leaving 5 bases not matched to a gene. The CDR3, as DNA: TGTGCCAGCAGCTTAACGGTACTAGCGGGAGGGCCCTCCTACAATGAGCAGTTCTTC. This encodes CASSLTVLAGGPSYNEQFF.

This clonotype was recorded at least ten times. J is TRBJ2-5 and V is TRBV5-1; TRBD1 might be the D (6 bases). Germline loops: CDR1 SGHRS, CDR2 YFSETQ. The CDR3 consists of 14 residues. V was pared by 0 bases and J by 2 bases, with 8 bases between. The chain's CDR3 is CASSLATGQETQYF. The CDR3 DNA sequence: TGCGCCAGCAGCTTGGCGACAGGACAAGAGACCCAGTACTTC.

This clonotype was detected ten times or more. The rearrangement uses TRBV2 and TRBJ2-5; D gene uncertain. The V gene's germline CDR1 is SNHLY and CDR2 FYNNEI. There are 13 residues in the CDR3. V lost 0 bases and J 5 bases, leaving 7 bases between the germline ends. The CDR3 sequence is CASSEATGETQYF. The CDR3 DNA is TGTGCCAGCAGTGAAGCGACGGGTGAGACCCAGTACTTC. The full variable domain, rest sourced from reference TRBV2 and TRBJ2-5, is EPEVTQTPSHQVTQMGQEVILRCVPISNHLYFYWYRQILGQKVEFLVSFYNNEISEKSEIFDDQFSVERPDGSNFTLKIRSTKLEDSAMYFCASSEATGETQYFGPGTRLLVL.

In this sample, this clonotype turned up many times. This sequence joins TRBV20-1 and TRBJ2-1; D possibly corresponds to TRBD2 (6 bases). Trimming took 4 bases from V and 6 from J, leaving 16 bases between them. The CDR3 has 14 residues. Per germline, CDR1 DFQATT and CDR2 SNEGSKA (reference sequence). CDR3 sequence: CSATPMTRPNEQFF. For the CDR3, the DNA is TGCAGTGCTACGCCCATGACTAGGCCCAATGAGCAGTTCTTC.

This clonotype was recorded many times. The CDR3: CATNGGGLVEETQYF. In DNA, the CDR3 is TGCGCCACCAACGGGGGGGGCCTTGTTGAAGAGACCCAGTACTTC. The chain joins TRBV5-1 to TRBJ2-5; 8 bases align to TRBD2. This CDR3 region has 15 residues. The J segment lost 3 bases and the V segment lost 9 bases, leaving 13 bases of the junction unmatched. Germline V gene lookup returns CDR1 SGHRS and CDR2 YFSETQ.

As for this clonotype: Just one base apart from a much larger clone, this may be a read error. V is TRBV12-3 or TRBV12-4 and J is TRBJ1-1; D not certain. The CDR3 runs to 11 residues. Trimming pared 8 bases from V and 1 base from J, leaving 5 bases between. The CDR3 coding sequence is TGTGCCAGCCAGAGGAACACTGAAGCTTTCTTT. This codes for CASQRNTEAFF.

The CDR3 sequence is CASSFKLFDEQYF. CDR3 bases: TGTGCCAGCAGCTTTAAGTTGTTTGACGAGCAGTACTTC. The chain carries TRBV7-3 and TRBJ2-7, with no clear D. Deletions cut 3 bases from V and 5 bases from J, with 11 bases between. The CDR3 consists of 13 residues. Germline assignment: CDR1 SGHTA and CDR2 FQGTGA.